This TCR beta chain was sequenced for a study of blood T cell repertoires in COVID-19. The CDR3 has 15 amino acids. J was trimmed by 7 bases and V by 4 bases; bases with no gene match: 10. The germline V gene encodes CDR1 SGHTA and CDR2 FQGNSA. Sequenced by immunoSEQ multiplex PCR; TCRdb stores in-frame clones only, minus some. The data hold nearly 250,000 clones, with more than 70% observed a single time. The chain has TRBV7-2 and TRBJ1-2, with 9 bases that match TRBD1. The receptor's source is a woman older than 75 with COVID-19, enrolled during active disease. Sequenced input: peripheral blood. DNA for the CDR3: TGTGCCAGCAGCTCCCAGGGACAGGGTCTCTCTGGCTACACCTTC. Amino acids: CASSSQGQGLSGYTF.